This T cell receptor beta chain comes out of a study of OX40 agonist ivuxolimab in advanced cancers. This CDR3 has 13 residues. CDR1 and CDR2 (germline): SGHKS, YYEKEE (reference sequence). The V end lost 7 bases, the J end lost 2 bases, and 12 bases lay between the germline ends. The repertoire was sequenced with immunoSEQ multiplex PCR; TCRdb's copy has only in-frame clones and lacks some. Seen here are about 51,000 clones, around 77% observed once, and the top ten hold roughly 2%. The sequences come from CD4+ or CD8+ T cells sorted from blood, collected in a trial of the OX40 agonist ivuxolimab. The chain employs TRBV5-5 and TRBJ2-5, with D perhaps TRBD2 (6 bases). The sequence was collected from an adult with an advanced solid tumor such as melanoma, head and neck, liver or kidney cancer. CDR3 amino acids: CASALLAQETQYF. CDR3 DNA: TGTGCCAGCGCCCTACTAGCACAAGAGACCCAGTACTTC.